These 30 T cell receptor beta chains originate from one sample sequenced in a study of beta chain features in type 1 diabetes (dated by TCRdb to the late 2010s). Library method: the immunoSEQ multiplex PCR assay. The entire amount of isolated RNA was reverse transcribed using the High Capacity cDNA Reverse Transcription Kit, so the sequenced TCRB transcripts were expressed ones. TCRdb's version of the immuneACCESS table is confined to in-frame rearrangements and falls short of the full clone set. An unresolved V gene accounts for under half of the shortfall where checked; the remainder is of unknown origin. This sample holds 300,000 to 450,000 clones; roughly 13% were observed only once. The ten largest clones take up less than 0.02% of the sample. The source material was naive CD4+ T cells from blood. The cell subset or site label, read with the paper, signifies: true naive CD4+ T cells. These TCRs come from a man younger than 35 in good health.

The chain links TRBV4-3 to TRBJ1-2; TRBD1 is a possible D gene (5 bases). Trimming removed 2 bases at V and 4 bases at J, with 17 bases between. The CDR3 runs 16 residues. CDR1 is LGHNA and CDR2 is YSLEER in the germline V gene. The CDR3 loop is CASSQFAGDSTYGYTF. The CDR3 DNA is TGCGCCAGCAGCCAATTTGCGGGGGACTCTACCTATGGCTACACCTTC.

For the CDR3, the DNA is TGTGCCAGCAGCGTCGGACAGGCGAACACCGGGGAGCTGTTTTTT. Translation gives CASSVGQANTGELFF. This rearrangement joins TRBV9 to TRBJ2-2; 7 bases align to TRBD1. V lost 2 bases and J lost 0; bases outside the gene matches: 1. Germline loops: CDR1 SGDLS, CDR2 YYNGEE. The CDR3 runs to 15 residues.

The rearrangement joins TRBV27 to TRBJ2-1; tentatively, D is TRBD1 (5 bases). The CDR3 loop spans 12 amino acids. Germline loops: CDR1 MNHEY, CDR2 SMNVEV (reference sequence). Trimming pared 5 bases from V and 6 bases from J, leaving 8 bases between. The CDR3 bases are TGTGCCAGCAGTCGGCAGGGCAATGAGCAGTTCTTC. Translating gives CASSRQGNEQFF.

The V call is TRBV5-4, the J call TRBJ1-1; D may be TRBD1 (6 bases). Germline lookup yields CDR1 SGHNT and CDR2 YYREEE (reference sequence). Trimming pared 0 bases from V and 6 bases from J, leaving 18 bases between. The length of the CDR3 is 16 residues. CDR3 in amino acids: CASSLVRGADLSEAFF. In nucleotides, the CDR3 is TGTGCCAGCAGCTTGGTCCGGGGGGCGGATTTGTCTGAAGCTTTCTTT.

DNA of the CDR3: TGCGCCAGCAGCCGGGGGGCTCAGGGAGATACGCAGTATTTT. It encodes CASSRGAQGDTQYF. V is TRBV5-1 and J is TRBJ2-3; possible D gene TRBD2, 7 bases. V was pared by 4 bases and J by 5 bases, with 14 bases between. In germline, CDR1 is SGHRS, CDR2 YFSETQ. This CDR3 spans 14 amino acids.

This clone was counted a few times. CDR3 region: CAISPGTDYEQYF. The CDR3 DNA sequence: TGTGCCATCAGTCCCGGGACAGACTACGAGCAGTACTTC. This sequence joins TRBV10-3 and TRBJ2-7, with 7 bases identical to TRBD1. V lost 5 bases to trimming and J lost 3 bases; unmatched junction nucleotides: 4. The CDR3 is made up of 13 amino acids. Germline CDR1 is ENHRY and CDR2 is SYGVKD.

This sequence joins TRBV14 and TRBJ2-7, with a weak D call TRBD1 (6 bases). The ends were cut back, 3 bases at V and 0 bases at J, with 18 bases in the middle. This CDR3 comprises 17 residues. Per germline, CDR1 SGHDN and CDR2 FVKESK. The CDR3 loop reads CASSHYSQGRSSYEQYF. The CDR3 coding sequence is TGTGCCAGCAGCCATTACTCTCAGGGGCGTAGCTCCTACGAGCAGTACTTC.

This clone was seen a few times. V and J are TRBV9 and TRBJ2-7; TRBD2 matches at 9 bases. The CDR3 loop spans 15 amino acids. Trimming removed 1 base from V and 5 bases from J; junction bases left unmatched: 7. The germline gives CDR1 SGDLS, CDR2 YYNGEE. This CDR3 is CASSVLSGGPDEQYF. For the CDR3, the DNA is TGTGCCAGCAGCGTACTAAGCGGGGGGCCGGACGAGCAGTACTTC.

Here the CDR3 DNA reads TGTGCCAGCAGCTTACTAGTGATGGATACGCAGTATTTT. Translated, it gives CASSLLVMDTQYF. The genes are TRBV7-9 and TRBJ2-3; D not certain. Trimming removed 2 bases at V and 6 bases at J, with 9 bases between. This CDR3 spans 13 amino acids. From germline, CDR1 is SEHNR and CDR2 FQNEAQ (reference sequence). Complete variable domain (other parts from reference TRBV7-9 and TRBJ2-3): DTGVSQNPRHKITKRGQNVTFRCDPISEHNRLYWYRQTLGQGPEFLTYFQNEAQLEKSRLLSDRFSAERPKGSFSTLEIQRTEQGDSAMYLCASSLLVMDTQYFGPGTRLTVL.

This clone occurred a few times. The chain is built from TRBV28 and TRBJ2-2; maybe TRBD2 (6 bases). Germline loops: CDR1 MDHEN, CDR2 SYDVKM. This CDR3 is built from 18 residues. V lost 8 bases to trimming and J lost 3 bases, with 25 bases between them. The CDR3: CASLPWGRGAIYTGELFF. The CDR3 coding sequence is TGTGCCAGCCTTCCCTGGGGTCGCGGGGCGATTTACACCGGGGAGCTGTTTTTT.

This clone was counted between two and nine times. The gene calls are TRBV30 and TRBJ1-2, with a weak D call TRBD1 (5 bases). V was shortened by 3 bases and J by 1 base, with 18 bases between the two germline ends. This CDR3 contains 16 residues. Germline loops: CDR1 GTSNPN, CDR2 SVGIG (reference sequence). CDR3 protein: CAWSGDGGGVNYGYTF. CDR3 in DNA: TGTGCCTGGAGCGGGGATGGAGGAGGGGTTAACTATGGCTACACCTTC.

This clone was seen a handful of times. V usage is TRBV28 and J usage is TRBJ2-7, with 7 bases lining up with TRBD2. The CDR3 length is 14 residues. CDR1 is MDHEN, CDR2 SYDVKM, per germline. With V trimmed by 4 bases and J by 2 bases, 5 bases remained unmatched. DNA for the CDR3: TGTGCCAGCAGTTCTCCGACTAGCCCCTACGAGCAGTACTTC. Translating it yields CASSSPTSPYEQYF. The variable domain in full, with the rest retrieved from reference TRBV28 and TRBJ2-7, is DVKVTQSSRYLVKRTGEKVFLECVQDMDHENMFWYRQDPGLGLRLIYFSYDVKMKEKGDIPEGYSVSREKKERFSLILESASTNQTSMYLCASSSPTSPYEQYFGPGTRLTVT.

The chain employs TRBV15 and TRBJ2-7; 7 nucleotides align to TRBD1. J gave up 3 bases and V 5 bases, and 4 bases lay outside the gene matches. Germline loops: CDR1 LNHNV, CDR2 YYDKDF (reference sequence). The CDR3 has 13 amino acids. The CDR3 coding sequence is TGTGCCACCAGCTTGGGACAGATCTACGAGCAGTACTTC. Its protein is CATSLGQIYEQYF.

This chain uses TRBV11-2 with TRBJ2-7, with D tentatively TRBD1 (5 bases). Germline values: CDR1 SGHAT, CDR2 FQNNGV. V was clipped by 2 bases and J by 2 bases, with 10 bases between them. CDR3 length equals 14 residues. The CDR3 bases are TGTGCCAGCAGCTTATCCCGACAGCCCTACGAGCAGTACTTC. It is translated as CASSLSRQPYEQYF. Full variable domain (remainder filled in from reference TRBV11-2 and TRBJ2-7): EAGVAQSPRYKIIEKRQSVAFWCNPISGHATLYWYQQILGQGPKLLIQFQNNGVVDDSQLPKDRFSAERLKGVDSTLKIQPAKLEDSAVYLCASSLSRQPYEQYFGPGTRLTVT.

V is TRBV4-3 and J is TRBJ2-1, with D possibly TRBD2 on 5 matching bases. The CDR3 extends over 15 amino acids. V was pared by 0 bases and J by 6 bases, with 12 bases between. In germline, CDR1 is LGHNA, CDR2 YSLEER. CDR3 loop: CASSQDVIRGNEQFF. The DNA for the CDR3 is TGCGCCAGCAGCCAAGATGTCATACGGGGCAATGAGCAGTTCTTC.

The CDR3 DNA is TGCGCCAGCAGCCAAGAGATGAGACTAGTCCTCCATGAGCAGTTCTTC. Translated: CASSQEMRLVLHEQFF. The chain recombines TRBV4-3 with TRBJ2-1, with D possibly being TRBD2 (6 bases). The ends were cut back, 0 bases at V and 8 bases at J, with 17 bases in the middle. Germline V CDR1 and CDR2: LGHNA, YSLEER. There are 16 residues in the CDR3.

CDR3 nucleotide sequence: TGTGCCAGCAGTCTCGACGGACAGGGGAGAACGCAGTATTTT. Its translation: CASSLDGQGRTQYF. This rearrangement joins TRBV27 to TRBJ2-3; TRBD1 matches 9 bases. The V segment lost 5 bases and the J segment 9 bases; nucleotides outside the gene matches: 9. CDR1 MNHEY and CDR2 SMNVEV come from the germline V gene (reference sequence). The CDR3 has 14 amino acids.

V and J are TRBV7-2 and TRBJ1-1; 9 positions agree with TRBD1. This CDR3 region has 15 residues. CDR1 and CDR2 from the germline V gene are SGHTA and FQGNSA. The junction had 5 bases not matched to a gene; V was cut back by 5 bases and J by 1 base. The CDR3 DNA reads TGTGCCAGCAGCCAGATGGGACAGGGGAACACTGAAGCTTTCTTT. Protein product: CASSQMGQGNTEAFF. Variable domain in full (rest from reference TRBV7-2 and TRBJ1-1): GAGVSQSPSNKVTEKGKDVELRCDPISGHTALYWYRQSLGQGLEFLIYFQGNSAPDKSGLPSDRFSAERTGGSVSTLTIQRTQQEDSAVYLCASSQMGQGNTEAFFGQGTRLTVV.

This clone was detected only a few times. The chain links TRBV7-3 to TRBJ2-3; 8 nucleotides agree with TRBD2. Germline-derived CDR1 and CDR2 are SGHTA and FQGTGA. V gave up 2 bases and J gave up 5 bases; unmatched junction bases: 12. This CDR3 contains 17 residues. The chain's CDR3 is CASSLFPSGLAGDTQYF. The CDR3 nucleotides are TGTGCCAGCAGCTTATTCCCATCGGGGCTAGCGGGAGATACGCAGTATTTT.

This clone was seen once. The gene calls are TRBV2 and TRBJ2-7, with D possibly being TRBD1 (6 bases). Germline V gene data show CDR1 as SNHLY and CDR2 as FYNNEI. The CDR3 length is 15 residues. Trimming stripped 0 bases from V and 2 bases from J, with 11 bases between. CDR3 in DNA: TGTGCCAGCAGTGAAGCGACACAGGGTACCTACGAGCAGTACTTC. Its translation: CASSEATQGTYEQYF.

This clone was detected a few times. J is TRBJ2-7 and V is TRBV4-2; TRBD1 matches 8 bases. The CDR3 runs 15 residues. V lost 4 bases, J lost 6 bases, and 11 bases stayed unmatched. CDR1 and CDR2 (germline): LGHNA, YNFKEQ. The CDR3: CASSPRRAGGFEQYF. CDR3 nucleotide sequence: TGTGCCAGCAGCCCCCGCCGGGCAGGGGGCTTCGAGCAGTACTTC.

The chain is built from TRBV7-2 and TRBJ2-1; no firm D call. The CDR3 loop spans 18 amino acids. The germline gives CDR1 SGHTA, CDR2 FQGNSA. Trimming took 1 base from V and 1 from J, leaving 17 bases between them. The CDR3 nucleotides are TGTGCCAGCAGCTTAGACCCCCATGAGAAGTCATCCTACAATGAGCAGTTCTTC. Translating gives CASSLDPHEKSSYNEQFF.

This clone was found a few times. The CDR3 DNA follows: TGTGCCAGCAGCTTTGGGGGGGGCTACGAGCAGTACTTC. Translated: CASSFGGGYEQYF. This chain uses TRBV13 with TRBJ2-7; 7 bases match TRBD2. The V gene end was trimmed by 3 bases and the J gene end by 3 bases; junction bases not matched to a gene: 2. This CDR3 is built from 13 residues. Germline lookup yields CDR1 PRHDT and CDR2 FYEKMQ (reference sequence).

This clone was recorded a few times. The CDR3 here is CASSVVGSGLRTDTQYF. The CDR3, as DNA: TGTGCCAGCAGCGTAGTCGGTAGCGGGTTACGCACAGATACGCAGTATTTT. The chain has TRBV9 and TRBJ2-3, with 7 bases that match TRBD2. The CDR3 has 17 amino acids. CDR1 is SGDLS and CDR2 is YYNGEE in the germline V gene. Germline trimming cut 0 bases from V and 1 base from J; bases unmatched to any gene: 8.

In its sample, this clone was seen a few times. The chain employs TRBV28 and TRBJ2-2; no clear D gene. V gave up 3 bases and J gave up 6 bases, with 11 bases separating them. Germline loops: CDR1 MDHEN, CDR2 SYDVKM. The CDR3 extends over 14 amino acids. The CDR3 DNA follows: TGTGCCAGCAGTTTGAGCCGGCGGTCCGGGGAGCTGTTTTTT. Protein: CASSLSRRSGELFF.

CDR3 bases: TGTGCCAGCAGCTTAGATTCCGGGGGGGCCGTAATCCACGAGCAGTACTTC. Translation gives CASSLDSGGAVIHEQYF. The chain employs TRBV13 and TRBJ2-7; TRBD2 matches at 8 bases. The CDR3 is 17 residues long. Trimming at V came to 1 base and at J to 5 bases, leaving 13 bases not matched to a gene. In germline, CDR1 is PRHDT, CDR2 FYEKMQ (reference sequence). The full variable domain, rest sourced from reference TRBV13 and TRBJ2-7, is AAGVIQSPRHLIKEKRETATLKCYPIPRHDTVYWYQQGPGQDPQFLISFYEKMQSDKGSIPDRFSAQQFSDYHSELNMSSLELGDSALYFCASSLDSGGAVIHEQYFGPGTRLTVT.

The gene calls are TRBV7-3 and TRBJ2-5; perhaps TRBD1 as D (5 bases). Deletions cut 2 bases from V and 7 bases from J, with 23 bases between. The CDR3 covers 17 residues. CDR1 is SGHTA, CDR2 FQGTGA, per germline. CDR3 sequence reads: CASSLGFQGRSLGTQYF. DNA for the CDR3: TGTGCCAGCAGCTTAGGGTTCCAGGGCCGAAGTTTGGGGACCCAGTACTTC.

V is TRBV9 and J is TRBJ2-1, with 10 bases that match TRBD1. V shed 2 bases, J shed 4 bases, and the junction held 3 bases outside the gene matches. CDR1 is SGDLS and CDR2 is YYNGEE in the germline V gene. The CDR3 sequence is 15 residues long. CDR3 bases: TGTGCCAGCAGCGTTAGGGGACAGGGGTACAATGAGCAGTTCTTC. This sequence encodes CASSVRGQGYNEQFF.

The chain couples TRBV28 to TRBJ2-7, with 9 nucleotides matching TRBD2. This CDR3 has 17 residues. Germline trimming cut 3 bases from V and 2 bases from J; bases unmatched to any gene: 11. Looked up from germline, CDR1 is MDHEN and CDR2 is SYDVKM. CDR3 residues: CASSLRWGASGTYEQYF. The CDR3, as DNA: TGTGCCAGCAGTTTGAGGTGGGGGGCTAGCGGGACCTACGAGCAGTACTTC.

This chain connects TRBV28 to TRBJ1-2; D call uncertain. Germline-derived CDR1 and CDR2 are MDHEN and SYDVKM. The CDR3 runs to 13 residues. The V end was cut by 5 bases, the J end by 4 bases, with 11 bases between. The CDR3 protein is CASSQPALYGYTF. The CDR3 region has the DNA TGTGCCAGCAGTCAACCCGCACTCTATGGCTACACCTTC.